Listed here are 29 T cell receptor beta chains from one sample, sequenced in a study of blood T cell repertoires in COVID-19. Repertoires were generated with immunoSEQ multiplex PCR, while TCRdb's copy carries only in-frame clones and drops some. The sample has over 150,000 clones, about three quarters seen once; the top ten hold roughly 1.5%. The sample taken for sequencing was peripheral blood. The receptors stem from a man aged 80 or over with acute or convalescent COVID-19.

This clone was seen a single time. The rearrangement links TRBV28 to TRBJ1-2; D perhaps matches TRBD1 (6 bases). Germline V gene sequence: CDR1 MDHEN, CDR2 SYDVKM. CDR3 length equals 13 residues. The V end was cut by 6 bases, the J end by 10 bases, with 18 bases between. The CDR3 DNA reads TGTGCCAGCAGACAGGGACGGGCGCGTGACTACACCTTC. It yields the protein CASRQGRARDYTF.

The CDR3 sequence is CASSLGSSYEQYF. DNA for the CDR3: TGCGCCAGCAGCTTGGGCAGCTCCTACGAGCAGTACTTC. The rearrangement links TRBV5-1 to TRBJ2-7, with unresolved D. Germline V CDR1 and CDR2: SGHRS, YFSETQ. The CDR3 extends over 13 amino acids. V gave up 0 bases and J gave up 0 bases, with 4 bases separating them.

DNA of the CDR3: TGTGCCAGCAGCGTAGGCGGGACAGCTGGAAACACCATATATTTT. It specifies CASSVGGTAGNTIYF. The J gene is TRBJ1-3, the V gene TRBV9; 7 bases map to TRBD1. The ends lost 0 bases at V and 2 bases at J; junction bases unmatched: 2. CDR1 is SGDLS and CDR2 is YYNGEE in the germline V gene. The CDR3 runs 15 residues.

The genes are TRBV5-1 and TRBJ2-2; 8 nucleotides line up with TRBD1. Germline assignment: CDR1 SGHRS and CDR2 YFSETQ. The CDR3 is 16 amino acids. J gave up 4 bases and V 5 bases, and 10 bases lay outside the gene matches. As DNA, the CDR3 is TGCGCCAGCAGGTTGTTTCAGGGGGCCCGCACCGGGGAGCTGTTTTTT. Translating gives CASRLFQGARTGELFF.

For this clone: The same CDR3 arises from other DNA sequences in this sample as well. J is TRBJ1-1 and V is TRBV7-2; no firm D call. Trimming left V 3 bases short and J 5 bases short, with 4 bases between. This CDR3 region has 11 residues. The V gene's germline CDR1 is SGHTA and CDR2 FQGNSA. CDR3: CASSLRTEAFF. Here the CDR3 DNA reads TGTGCCAGCAGCTTGAGAACTGAAGCTTTCTTT.

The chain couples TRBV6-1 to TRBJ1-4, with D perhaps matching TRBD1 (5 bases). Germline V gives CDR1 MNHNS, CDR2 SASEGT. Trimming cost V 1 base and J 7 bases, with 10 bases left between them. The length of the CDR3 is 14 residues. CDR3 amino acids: CASSEGGEGEKLFF. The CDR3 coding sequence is TGTGCCAGCAGTGAAGGAGGGGAGGGTGAAAAACTGTTTTTT.

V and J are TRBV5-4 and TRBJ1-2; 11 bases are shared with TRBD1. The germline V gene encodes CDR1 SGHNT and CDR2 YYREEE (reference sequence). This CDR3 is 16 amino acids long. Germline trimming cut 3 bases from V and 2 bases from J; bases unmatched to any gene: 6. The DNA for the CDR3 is TGTGCCAGCAGCTGGGGACAGGGGGTCTCAAACTATGGCTACACCTTC. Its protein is CASSWGQGVSNYGYTF.

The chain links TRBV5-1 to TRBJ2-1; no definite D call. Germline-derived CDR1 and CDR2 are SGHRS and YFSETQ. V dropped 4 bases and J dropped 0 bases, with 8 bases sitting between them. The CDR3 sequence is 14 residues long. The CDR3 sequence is CASSRSGSYNEQFF. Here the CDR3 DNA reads TGCGCCAGCAGCCGGAGTGGCTCCTACAATGAGCAGTTCTTC.

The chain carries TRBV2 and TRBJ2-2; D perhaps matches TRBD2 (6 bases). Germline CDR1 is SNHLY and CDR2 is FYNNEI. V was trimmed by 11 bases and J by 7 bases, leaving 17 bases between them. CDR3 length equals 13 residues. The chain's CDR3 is CARGAHGGGELFF. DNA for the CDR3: TGTGCCCGTGGGGCCCACGGGGGCGGGGAGCTGTTTTTT.

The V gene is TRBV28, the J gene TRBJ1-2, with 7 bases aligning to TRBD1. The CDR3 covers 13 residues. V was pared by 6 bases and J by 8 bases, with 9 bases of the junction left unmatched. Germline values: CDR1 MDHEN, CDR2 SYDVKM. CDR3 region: CASSLDRTKGYTF. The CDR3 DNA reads TGTGCCAGCAGCTTGGACAGGACAAAGGGCTACACCTTC.

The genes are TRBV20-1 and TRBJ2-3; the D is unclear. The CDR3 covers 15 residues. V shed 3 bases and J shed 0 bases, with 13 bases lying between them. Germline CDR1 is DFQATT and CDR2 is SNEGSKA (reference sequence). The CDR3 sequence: CSASVSRPSTDTQYF. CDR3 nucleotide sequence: TGCAGTGCTAGTGTTAGCAGACCTAGCACAGATACGCAGTATTTT.

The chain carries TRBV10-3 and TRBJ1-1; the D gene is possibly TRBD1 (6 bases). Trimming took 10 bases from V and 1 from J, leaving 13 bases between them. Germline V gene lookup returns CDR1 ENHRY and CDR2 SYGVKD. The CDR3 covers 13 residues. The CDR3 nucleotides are TGTGCCACCGCCGGACAGACGAACACTGAAGCTTTCTTT. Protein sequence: CATAGQTNTEAFF.

CDR3 loop: CAGSTTTNEKLFF. DNA of the CDR3: TGTGCCGGGTCGACAACTACTAATGAAAAACTGTTTTTT. The genes are TRBV6-5 and TRBJ1-4; no clear D gene. Germline V gene lookup returns CDR1 MNHEY and CDR2 SVGAGI. V lost 11 bases and J lost 2, with 12 bases in between. CDR3 length: 13 amino acids.

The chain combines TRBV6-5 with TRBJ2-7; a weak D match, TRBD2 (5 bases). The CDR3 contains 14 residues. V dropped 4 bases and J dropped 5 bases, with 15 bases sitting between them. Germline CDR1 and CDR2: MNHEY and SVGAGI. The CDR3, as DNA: TGTGCCAGCAGTTCTCTGACAAAGCGGCACGAGCAGTACTTC. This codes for CASSSLTKRHEQYF.

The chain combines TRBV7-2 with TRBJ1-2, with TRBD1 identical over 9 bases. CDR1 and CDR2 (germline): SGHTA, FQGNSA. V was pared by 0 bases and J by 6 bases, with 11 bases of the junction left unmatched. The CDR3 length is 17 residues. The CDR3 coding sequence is TGTGCCAGCAGCTTAGCAAAAGGCGGGACAGGGAAGGATGGCTACACCTTC. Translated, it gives CASSLAKGGTGKDGYTF.

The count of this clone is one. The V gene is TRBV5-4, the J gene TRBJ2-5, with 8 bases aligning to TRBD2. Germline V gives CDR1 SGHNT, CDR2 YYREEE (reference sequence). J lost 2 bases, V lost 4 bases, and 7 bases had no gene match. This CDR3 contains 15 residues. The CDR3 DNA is TGTGCCAGCAGCCCCGGGTTAGCGGGGCAAGAGACCCAGTACTTC. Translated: CASSPGLAGQETQYF.

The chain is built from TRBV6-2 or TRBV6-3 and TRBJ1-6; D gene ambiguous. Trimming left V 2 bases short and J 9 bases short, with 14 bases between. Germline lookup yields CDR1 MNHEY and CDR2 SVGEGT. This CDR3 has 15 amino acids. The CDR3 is CASSYPNPGGSPLHF. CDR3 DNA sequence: TGTGCCAGCAGTTACCCCAACCCCGGCGGTTCACCCCTCCACTTT.

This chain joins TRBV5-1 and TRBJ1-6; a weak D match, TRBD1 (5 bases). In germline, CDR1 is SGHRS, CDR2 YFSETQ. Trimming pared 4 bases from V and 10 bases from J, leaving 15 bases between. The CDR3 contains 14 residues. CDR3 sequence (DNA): TGCGCCAGCAGCGGCGGCAGGGAGGACTCACCCCTCCACTTT. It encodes CASSGGREDSPLHF.

The CDR3 nucleotides read TGTGCCAGCAGCTCAAGGACAGGAGGAAGTGAGCAGTTCTTC. Translating it yields CASSSRTGGSEQFF. The V gene is TRBV7-2, the J gene TRBJ2-1; 7 nucleotides line up with TRBD1. The CDR3 is 14 amino acids. The J segment lost 9 bases and the V segment lost 4 bases, leaving 9 bases of the junction unmatched. The germline CDR1 and CDR2 sequences are SGHTA and FQGNSA.

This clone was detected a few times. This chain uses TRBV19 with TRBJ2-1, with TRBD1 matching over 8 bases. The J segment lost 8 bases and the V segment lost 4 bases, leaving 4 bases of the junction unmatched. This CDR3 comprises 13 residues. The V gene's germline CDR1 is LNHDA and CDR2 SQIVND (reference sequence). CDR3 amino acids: CASSRTGFDEQFF. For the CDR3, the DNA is TGTGCCAGTAGTAGGACAGGGTTCGATGAGCAGTTCTTC. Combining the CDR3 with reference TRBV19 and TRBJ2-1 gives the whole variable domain DGGITQSPKYLFRKEGQNVTLSCEQNLNHDAMYWYRQDPGQGLRLIYYSQIVNDFQKGDIAEGYSVSREKKESFPLTVTSAQKNPTAFYLCASSRTGFDEQFFGPGTRLTVL.

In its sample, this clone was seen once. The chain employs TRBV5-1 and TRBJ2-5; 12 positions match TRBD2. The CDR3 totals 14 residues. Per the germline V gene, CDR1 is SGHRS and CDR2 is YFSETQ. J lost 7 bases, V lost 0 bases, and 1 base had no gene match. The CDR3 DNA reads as TGCGCCAGCAGCTTGGAACTAGCGGGGGGGACCCAGTACTTC. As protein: CASSLELAGGTQYF.

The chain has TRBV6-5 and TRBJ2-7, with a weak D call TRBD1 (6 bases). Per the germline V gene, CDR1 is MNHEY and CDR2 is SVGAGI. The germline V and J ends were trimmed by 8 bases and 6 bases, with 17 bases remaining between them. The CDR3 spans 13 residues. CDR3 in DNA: TGTGCCAGCGGACACAGGGTAGGTCGCGAGCAGTACTTC. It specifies CASGHRVGREQYF.

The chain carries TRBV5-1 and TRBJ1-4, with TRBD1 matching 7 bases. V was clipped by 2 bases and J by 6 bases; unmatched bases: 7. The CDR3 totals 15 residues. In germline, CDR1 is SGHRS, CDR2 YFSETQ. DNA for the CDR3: TGCGCCAGCAGCTTCCGAGGGGGCAAGGATGAAAAACTGTTTTTT. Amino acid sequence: CASSFRGGKDEKLFF.

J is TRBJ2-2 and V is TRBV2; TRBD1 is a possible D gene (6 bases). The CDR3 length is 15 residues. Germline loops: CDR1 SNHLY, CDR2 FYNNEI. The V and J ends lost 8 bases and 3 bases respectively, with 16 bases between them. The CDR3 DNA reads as TGTGCCAGCCGAGCCAGGGGTCTGGACACCGGGGAGCTGTTTTTT. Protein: CASRARGLDTGELFF.

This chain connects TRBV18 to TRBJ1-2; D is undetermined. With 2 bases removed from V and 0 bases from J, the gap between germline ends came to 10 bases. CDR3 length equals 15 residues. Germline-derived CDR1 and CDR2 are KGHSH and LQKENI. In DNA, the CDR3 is TGTGCCAGCTCACCAGTGGTGGACTCTAACTATGGCTACACCTTC. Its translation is CASSPVVDSNYGYTF.

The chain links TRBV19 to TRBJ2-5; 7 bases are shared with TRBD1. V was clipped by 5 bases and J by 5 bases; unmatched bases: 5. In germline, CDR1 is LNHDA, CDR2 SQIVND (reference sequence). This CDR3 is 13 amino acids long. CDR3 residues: CASSQGQIETQYF. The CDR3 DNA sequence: TGTGCCAGTAGTCAGGGACAGATCGAGACCCAGTACTTC.

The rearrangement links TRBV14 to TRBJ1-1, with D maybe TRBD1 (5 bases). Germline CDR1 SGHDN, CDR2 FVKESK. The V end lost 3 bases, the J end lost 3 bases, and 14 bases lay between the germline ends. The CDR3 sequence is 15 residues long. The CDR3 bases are TGTGCCAGCAGCCACATCAAGGGGCAAGACACTGAAGCTTTCTTT. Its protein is CASSHIKGQDTEAFF.

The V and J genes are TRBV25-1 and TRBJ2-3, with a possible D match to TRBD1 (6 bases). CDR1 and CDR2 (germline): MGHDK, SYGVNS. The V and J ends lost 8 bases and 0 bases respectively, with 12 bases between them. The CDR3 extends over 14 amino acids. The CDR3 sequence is CASRGQSSTDTQYF. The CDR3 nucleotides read TGTGCCAGCCGTGGACAGTCTAGCACAGATACGCAGTATTTT. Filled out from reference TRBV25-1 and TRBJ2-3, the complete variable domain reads EADIYQTPRYLVIGTGKKITLECSQTMGHDKMYWYQQDPGMELHLIHYSYGVNSTEKGDLSSESTVSRIRTEHFPLTLESARPSHTSQYLCASRGQSSTDTQYFGPGTRLTVL.

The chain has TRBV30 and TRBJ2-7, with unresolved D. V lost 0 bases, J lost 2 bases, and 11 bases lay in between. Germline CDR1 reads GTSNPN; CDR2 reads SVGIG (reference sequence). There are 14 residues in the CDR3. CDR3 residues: CAWSVGLYAYEQYF. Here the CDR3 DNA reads TGTGCCTGGAGTGTTGGTCTATACGCCTACGAGCAGTACTTC.